These 21 T cell receptor beta chains were all obtained from the same sample, sequenced in a study of CD8 T cells in Susac syndrome. Reverse transcription of roughly 0.5 to 1 ug RNA was carried out with random hexamers. TCRdb called the immunoSEQ multiplex PCR reads again in MiXCR, with one record for every CDR3 protein. The table includes 110,000 or so distinct CDR3 sequences, roughly 93% detected once. The sequenced sample was CD4+ T cells from PBMCs. Source of these receptors: a human donor with multiple sclerosis.

The chain has TRBV6-5 and TRBJ1-1; D uncertain. CDR1 and CDR2 from the germline V gene are MNHEY and SVGAGI. Deletions cut 8 bases from V and 0 bases from J, with 13 bases between. The CDR3 has 14 residues. The CDR3 is CASGKRALNTEAFF. The CDR3 DNA follows: TGTGCCAGCGGTAAAAGGGCCTTGAACACTGAAGCTTTCTTT.

The chain has TRBV7-6 and TRBJ1-1; 9 positions agree with TRBD1. Trimming removed 5 bases from V and 5 bases from J; junction bases left unmatched: 9. The CDR3 sequence is 15 residues long. Per the germline V gene, CDR1 is SGHVS and CDR2 is FNYEAQ. In DNA form, the CDR3 reads TGTGCCAGCAGCCCAGCGGGACAGGGCTGGACTGAAGCTTTCTTT. Encoded protein: CASSPAGQGWTEAFF.

CDR3 nucleotides: TGTGCCAGCTCACCACGACAGTTCTACAATGAGCAGTTCTTC. Translating gives CASSPRQFYNEQFF. This chain joins TRBV18 and TRBJ2-1; a weak D match, TRBD1 (5 bases). The CDR3 length is 14 residues. The V gene's germline CDR1 is KGHSH and CDR2 LQKENI. Trimming pared 1 base from V and 3 bases from J, leaving 7 bases between.

The CDR3 is CASSLPGLTKNIQYF. In DNA form, the CDR3 reads TGTGCCAGCAGTCTTCCGGGATTAACCAAAAACATTCAGTACTTC. The chain uses TRBV12-3 or TRBV12-4 and TRBJ2-4; tentatively, D is TRBD2 (5 bases). The V and J ends lost 5 bases and 2 bases respectively, with 13 bases between them. The CDR3 loop spans 15 amino acids.

The gene calls are TRBV29-1 and TRBJ1-5, with D possibly TRBD1 on 6 matching bases. Germline V gene sequence: CDR1 SQVTM, CDR2 ANQGSEA. The CDR3 has 13 amino acids. V gave up 6 bases and J gave up 7 bases, with 16 bases separating them. The DNA of the CDR3 is TGCAGCGTACAGGGCCACTCAGGCCAGCCCCAGCATTTT. This sequence encodes CSVQGHSGQPQHF.

The chain uses TRBV11-2 and TRBJ2-7; D is unresolved. The CDR3 runs 14 residues. V was clipped by 5 bases and J by 3 bases, with 14 bases between them. Germline CDR1 SGHAT, CDR2 FQNNGV. DNA for the CDR3: TGTGCCAGCAGCCGAAGTTTCCCCTACTACGAGCAGTACTTC. Translating it yields CASSRSFPYYEQYF.

This CDR3 is CASSFEGAGNYGYTF. The CDR3 coding sequence is TGTGCCAGCAGCTTTGAGGGGGCAGGAAACTATGGCTACACCTTC. The chain couples TRBV5-4 to TRBJ1-2; 7 bases align to TRBD1. The germline CDR1 and CDR2 sequences are SGHNT and YYREEE (reference sequence). The CDR3 is made up of 15 amino acids. Losses at the gene ends were 2 bases for V and 2 bases for J; bases not matched to a gene: 6.

This sequence joins TRBV3-1 and TRBJ2-2; the D is unclear. The V gene's germline CDR1 is LGHDT and CDR2 YNNKEL (reference sequence). CDR3 length: 14 amino acids. The ends were cut back, 0 bases at V and 9 bases at J, with 11 bases in the middle. CDR3 in amino acids: CASSQDTLQRELFF. CDR3 nucleotides: TGTGCCAGCAGCCAAGATACCCTGCAAAGGGAGCTGTTTTTT. Complete variable domain (other parts from reference TRBV3-1 and TRBJ2-2): DTAVSQTPKYLVTQMGNDKSIKCEQNLGHDTMYWYKQDSKKFLKIMFSYNNKELIINETVPNRFSPKSPDKAHLNLHINSLELGDSAVYFCASSQDTLQRELFFGEGSRLTVL.

This clonotype was picked up a small number of times. The genes are TRBV5-1 and TRBJ2-2, with D unresolved. This CDR3 is 14 amino acids long. Per germline, CDR1 SGHRS and CDR2 YFSETQ. V lost 0 bases, J lost 1 base, and 4 bases lay in between. This chain's CDR3 is CASSLVENTGELFF. CDR3 DNA: TGCGCCAGCAGCTTGGTAGAGAACACCGGGGAGCTGTTTTTT.

The chain is built from TRBV29-1 and TRBJ2-7; D perhaps matches TRBD1 (6 bases). The CDR3 is made up of 12 amino acids. Germline V gene lookup returns CDR1 SQVTM and CDR2 ANQGSEA. V dropped 4 bases and J dropped 2 bases, with 9 bases sitting between them. CDR3 DNA: TGCAGCGTTGGGACAGCCACCTACGAGCAGTACTTC. Translation gives CSVGTATYEQYF.

The rearrangement joins TRBV9 to TRBJ2-7; D possibly corresponds to TRBD2 (6 bases). CDR1 and CDR2 from the germline V gene are SGDLS and YYNGEE. Deletions cut 4 bases from V and 5 bases from J, with 13 bases between. This CDR3 comprises 13 residues. The CDR3, as DNA: TGTGCCAGCAGCCTCGGCCGGGGGAACGAGCAGTACTTC. This codes for CASSLGRGNEQYF. The entire variable domain, with the rest obtained from reference TRBV9 and TRBJ2-7, is as follows: DSGVTQTPKHLITATGQRVTLRCSPRSGDLSVYWYQQSLDQGLQFLIQYYNGEERAKGNILERFSAQQFPDLHSELNLSSLELGDSALYFCASSLGRGNEQYFGPGTRLTVT.

This chain uses TRBV29-1 with TRBJ2-1; D might be TRBD1 or TRBD2, each matching 5 bases. Germline V gene lookup returns CDR1 SQVTM and CDR2 ANQGSEA. V lost 5 bases to trimming and J lost 10 bases, with 27 bases between them. The CDR3 length is 16 residues. The CDR3 loop reads CSVTNAGVQGLREQFF. The CDR3 DNA is TGCAGCGTTACAAACGCCGGGGTTCAGGGTCTTCGCGAGCAGTTCTTC.

The chain links TRBV20-1 to TRBJ2-2; TRBD2 aligns across 8 bases. The CDR3 runs 14 residues. J was trimmed by 6 bases and V by 6 bases; bases with no gene match: 9. Germline CDR1 reads DFQATT; CDR2 reads SNEGSKA (reference sequence). The CDR3 DNA sequence: TGCAGTGCCAGGACTAGCCTGATTCCCGGGGAGCTGTTTTTT. Amino acid sequence: CSARTSLIPGELFF.

V usage is TRBV20-1 and J usage is TRBJ1-1, with D uncertain. Germline assignment: CDR1 DFQATT and CDR2 SNEGSKA (reference sequence). V was shortened by 4 bases and J by 5 bases, with 11 bases between the two germline ends. CDR3 length equals 12 residues. The CDR3 bases are TGCAGTGCTACCCCGGCCCTGACTGAAGCTTTCTTT. Translation: CSATPALTEAFF.

The chain combines TRBV11-2 with TRBJ2-7; 12 nucleotides align to TRBD2. In germline, CDR1 is SGHAT, CDR2 FQNNGV. Germline trimming cut 4 bases from V and 0 bases from J; bases unmatched to any gene: 1. The CDR3 has 15 residues. The CDR3 here is CASSWTSGTSYEQYF. CDR3 bases: TGTGCCAGCAGCTGGACTAGCGGGACCTCCTACGAGCAGTACTTC.

The chain employs TRBV29-1 and TRBJ1-1, with D maybe TRBD1 (6 bases). From germline, CDR1 is SQVTM and CDR2 ANQGSEA. The CDR3 covers 15 residues. Trimming removed 1 base from V and 5 bases from J, with 17 bases in between. The CDR3 sequence: CSVEVVGTLSTEAFF. CDR3 bases: TGCAGCGTTGAAGTCGTCGGGACATTGAGTACTGAAGCTTTCTTT.

This clonotype was seen only once. This chain links TRBV29-1 with TRBJ2-1; TRBD2 matches 11 bases. Germline V gene data show CDR1 as SQVTM and CDR2 as ANQGSEA. The length of the CDR3 is 15 residues. V was clipped by 6 bases and J by 4 bases; unmatched bases: 8. The chain's CDR3 is CSVDVGLAVYNEQFF. CDR3 in DNA: TGCAGCGTCGATGTGGGACTAGCGGTTTACAATGAGCAGTTCTTC.

The V gene is TRBV18, the J gene TRBJ1-4; D gene unclear. The germline V gene encodes CDR1 KGHSH and CDR2 LQKENI. The CDR3 has 16 residues. V was cut by 0 bases and J by 8 bases, with 16 bases left in between. The CDR3 region is CASSPPHSRWVEKLFF. CDR3 coding DNA: TGTGCCAGCTCACCACCGCACAGCCGGTGGGTGGAAAAACTGTTTTTT.

The chain recombines TRBV3-1 with TRBJ2-3; TRBD2 agrees at 8 bases. Per the germline V gene, CDR1 is LGHDT and CDR2 is YNNKEL (reference sequence). The CDR3 consists of 16 residues. Trimming took 2 bases from V and 4 from J; bases not matched to a gene: 8. CDR3 DNA: TGTGCCAGCAGCCAACTTAGCGGGGTTCGGGCAGATACGCAGTATTTT. Its translation: CASSQLSGVRADTQYF.

The chain carries TRBV7-2 and TRBJ1-1, with a tentative D call TRBD1 (6 bases). V was trimmed by 1 base and J by 3 bases, leaving 15 bases between them. This CDR3 contains 16 residues. The germline V gene has CDR1 SGHTA and CDR2 FQGNSA. The DNA of the CDR3 is TGTGCCAGCAGCTTAGGTTCGGGGGCGGGATACACTGAAGCTTTCTTT. It is translated as CASSLGSGAGYTEAFF. Using reference TRBV7-2 and TRBJ1-1 for the parts outside the CDR3, the full variable domain is GAGVSQSPSNKVTEKGKDVELRCDPISGHTALYWYRQSLGQGLEFLIYFQGNSAPDKSGLPSDRFSAERTGGSVSTLTIQRTQQEDSAVYLCASSLGSGAGYTEAFFGQGTRLTVV.

The rearrangement joins TRBV7-9 to TRBJ1-1; 8 nucleotides agree with TRBD1. Trimming cost V 5 bases and J 2 bases; bases outside gene matches: 4. The CDR3 is 14 amino acids. The germline gives CDR1 SEHNR, CDR2 FQNEAQ (reference sequence). The CDR3 loop reads CASSLGQGNTEAFF. In nucleotides, the CDR3 is TGTGCCAGCAGCCTCGGACAGGGAAACACTGAAGCTTTCTTT.